This T cell receptor beta chain was recovered during a study of T cells after yellow fever vaccination. Study overall: Fractions of limited cellularity were prepared by means of SMART-Seq v4 Ultra Low Input.

Germline CDR1 DFQATT, CDR2 SNEGSKA (reference sequence). Trimming took 2 bases from V and 7 from J, leaving 17 bases between them. The CDR3 contains 14 residues. Regarding the study as a whole: Most primary-vaccination clones reappeared after the booster (more than 95% CD4, roughly 90% CD8). CD4 and CD8 compartments shared a small share of clonotypes.

Template-switching 5'RACE yielded the TCR cDNA; a universal primer site and UMIs were added in the process. TCRdb passed the 5' RACE reads through MiXCR, listing each CDR3 protein once. This sample has 120,000 or so distinct CDR3 sequences, with almost 9% found just once. In its sample, this clonotype was seen a few times. Antigen specificity is unknown. The chain has TRBV20-1 and TRBJ1-1, with D possibly being TRBD1 (6 bases). The sequence derives from a man between 18 and 35 years old who received the YFV17D yellow fever vaccine. Material: CD8+ T cells sorted from PBMCs, obtained on the day of the yellow fever booster vaccination. CDR3 coding DNA: TGCAGTGCTAGATCACGGGGTAGGGGGGTTGAAGCTTTCTTT. It specifies CSARSRGRGVEAFF.